This TCR beta chain was profiled in a study of shared clonotypes between healthy human individuals. Study-wide context: Three plates each covered CD4 naive and memory; CD8 naive two, CD8 memory one.

Overall study results and limits: Naive CD4 clonotype sharing across a few donors was about 5%. Measured sharing among donors was expected to vary with sequencing depth.

Germline values: CDR1 MDHEN, CDR2 SYDVKM. CDR3 length: 13 residues. V lost 0 bases to trimming and J lost 4 bases, with 6 bases between them. This table comes from immunoSEQ multiplex PCR, and its TCRdb copy is limited to in-frame clones, with some not included. The sample holds about 2 million clones, 85% to 95% seen once. A remark on this clone: Its antigen is undetermined.

CD8 cells regarded as naive lacked CD45RO, were positively chosen for CCR7, and omitted terminally differentiated effector memory CD45RA+ cells. Material: naive CD8+ T cells sorted from blood. The source of this sequence is a man aged 18 to 30 in good health. The chain recombines TRBV28 with TRBJ2-5; D ambiguous. The CDR3 is CASSLWVGETQYF. The CDR3 DNA sequence: TGTGCCAGCAGTTTATGGGTTGGAGAGACCCAGTACTTC.